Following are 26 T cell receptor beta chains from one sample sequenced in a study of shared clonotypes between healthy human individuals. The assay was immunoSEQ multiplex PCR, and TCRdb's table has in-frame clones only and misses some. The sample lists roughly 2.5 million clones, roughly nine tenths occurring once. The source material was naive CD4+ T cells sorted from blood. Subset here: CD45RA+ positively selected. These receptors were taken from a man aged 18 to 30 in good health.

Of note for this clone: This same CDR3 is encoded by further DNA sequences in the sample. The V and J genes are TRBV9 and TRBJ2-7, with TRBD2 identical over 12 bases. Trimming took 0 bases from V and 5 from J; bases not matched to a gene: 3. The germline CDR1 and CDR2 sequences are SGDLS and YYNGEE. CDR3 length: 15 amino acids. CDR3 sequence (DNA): TGTGCCAGCAGCGTAGGACTAGCGGGAGAGCACGAGCAGTACTTC. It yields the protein CASSVGLAGEHEQYF.

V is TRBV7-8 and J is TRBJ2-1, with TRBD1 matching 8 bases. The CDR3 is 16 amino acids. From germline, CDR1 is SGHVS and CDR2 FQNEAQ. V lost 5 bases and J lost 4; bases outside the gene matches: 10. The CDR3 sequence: CASSDRTGTLYNEQFF. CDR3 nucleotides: TGTGCCAGCAGCGACAGGACAGGGACTCTATACAATGAGCAGTTCTTC.

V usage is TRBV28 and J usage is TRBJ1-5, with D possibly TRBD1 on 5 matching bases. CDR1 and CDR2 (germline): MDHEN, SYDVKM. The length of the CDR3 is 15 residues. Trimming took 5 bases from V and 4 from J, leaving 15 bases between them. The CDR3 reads CASSGGTRGNQPQHF. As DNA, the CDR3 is TGTGCCAGCAGTGGAGGGACTCGAGGAAATCAGCCCCAGCATTTT. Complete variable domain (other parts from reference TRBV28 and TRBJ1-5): DVKVTQSSRYLVKRTGEKVFLECVQDMDHENMFWYRQDPGLGLRLIYFSYDVKMKEKGDIPEGYSVSREKKERFSLILESASTNQTSMYLCASSGGTRGNQPQHFGDGTRLSIL.

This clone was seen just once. CDR3 sequence: CASSKGRGGVTEAFF. CDR3 in DNA: TGTGCCAGTAGTAAGGGACGGGGGGGTGTGACTGAAGCTTTCTTT. The chain carries TRBV19 and TRBJ1-1; possible D gene TRBD1, 5 bases. CDR3 length: 15 residues. Germline V CDR1 and CDR2: LNHDA, SQIVND (reference sequence). The germline V and J ends were trimmed by 4 bases and 5 bases, with 17 bases remaining between them.

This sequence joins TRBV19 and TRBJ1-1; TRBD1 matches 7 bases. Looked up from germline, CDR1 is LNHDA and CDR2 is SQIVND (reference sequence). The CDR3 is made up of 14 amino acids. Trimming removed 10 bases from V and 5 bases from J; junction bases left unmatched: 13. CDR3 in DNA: TGTGCCACCCAGAAAGGGGGCTTAGGGACTGAAGCTTTCTTT. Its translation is CATQKGGLGTEAFF. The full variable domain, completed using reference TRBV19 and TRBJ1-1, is DGGITQSPKYLFRKEGQNVTLSCEQNLNHDAMYWYRQDPGQGLRLIYYSQIVNDFQKGDIAEGYSVSREKKESFPLTVTSAQKNPTAFYLCATQKGGLGTEAFFGQGTRLTVV.

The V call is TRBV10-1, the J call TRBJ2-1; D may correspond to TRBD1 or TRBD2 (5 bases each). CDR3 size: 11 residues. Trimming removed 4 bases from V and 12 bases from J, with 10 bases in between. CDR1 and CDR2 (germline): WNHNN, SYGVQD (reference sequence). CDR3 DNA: TGCGCCAGCAGTGGCCCTGGGGGGCAGTTCTTC. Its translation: CASSGPGGQFF.

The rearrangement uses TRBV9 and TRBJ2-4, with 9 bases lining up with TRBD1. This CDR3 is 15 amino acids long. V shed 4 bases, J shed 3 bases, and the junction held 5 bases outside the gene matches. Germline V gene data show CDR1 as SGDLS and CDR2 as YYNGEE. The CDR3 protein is CASSSDRGGKNIQYF. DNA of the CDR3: TGTGCCAGCAGCTCGGACAGGGGCGGCAAAAACATTCAGTACTTC.

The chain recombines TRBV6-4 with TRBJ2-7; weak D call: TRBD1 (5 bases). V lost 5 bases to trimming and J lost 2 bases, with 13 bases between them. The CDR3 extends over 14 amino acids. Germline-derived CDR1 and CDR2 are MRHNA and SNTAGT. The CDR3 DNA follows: TGTGCCAGCAGTCAGGGCGCGATTCCCTACGAGCAGTACTTC. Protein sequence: CASSQGAIPYEQYF.

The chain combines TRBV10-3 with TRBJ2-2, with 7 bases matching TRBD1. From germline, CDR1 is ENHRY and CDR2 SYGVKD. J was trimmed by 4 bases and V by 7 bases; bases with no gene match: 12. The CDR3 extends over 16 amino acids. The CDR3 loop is CAITQTRAGGTGELFF. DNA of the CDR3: TGTGCCATCACTCAGACGCGTGCAGGGGGCACCGGGGAGCTGTTTTTT.

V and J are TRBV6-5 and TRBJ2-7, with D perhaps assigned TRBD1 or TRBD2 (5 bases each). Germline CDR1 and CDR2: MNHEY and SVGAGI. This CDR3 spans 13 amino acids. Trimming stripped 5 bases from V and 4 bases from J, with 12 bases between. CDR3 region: CASSARDRYEQYF. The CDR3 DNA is TGTGCCAGCAGTGCCCGGGACCGTTACGAGCAGTACTTC.

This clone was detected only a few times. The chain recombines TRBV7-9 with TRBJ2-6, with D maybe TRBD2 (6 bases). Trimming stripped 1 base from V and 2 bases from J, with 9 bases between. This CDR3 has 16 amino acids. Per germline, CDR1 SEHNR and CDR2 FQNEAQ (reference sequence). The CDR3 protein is CASSLGGEAGANVLTF. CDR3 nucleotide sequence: TGTGCCAGCAGCTTAGGAGGGGAGGCTGGGGCCAACGTCCTGACTTTC.

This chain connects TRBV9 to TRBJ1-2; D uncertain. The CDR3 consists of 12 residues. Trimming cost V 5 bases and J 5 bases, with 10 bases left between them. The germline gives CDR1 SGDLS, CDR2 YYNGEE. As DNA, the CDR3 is TGTGCCAGCAGGGATGGGGTGTATGGCTACACCTTC. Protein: CASRDGVYGYTF.

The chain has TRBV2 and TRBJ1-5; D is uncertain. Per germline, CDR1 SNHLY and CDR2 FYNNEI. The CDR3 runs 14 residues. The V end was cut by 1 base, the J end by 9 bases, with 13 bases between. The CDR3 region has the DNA TGTGCCAGCAGTGAAGAAGGCGGCTCCCCGCCCCAGCATTTT. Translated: CASSEEGGSPPQHF.

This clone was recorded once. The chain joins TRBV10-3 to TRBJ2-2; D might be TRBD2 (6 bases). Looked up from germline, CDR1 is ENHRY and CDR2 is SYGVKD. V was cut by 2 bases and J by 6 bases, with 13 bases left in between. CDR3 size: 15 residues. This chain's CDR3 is CAISEGLLAPGELFF. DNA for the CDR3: TGTGCCATCAGTGAGGGCCTGCTAGCGCCCGGGGAGCTGTTTTTT.

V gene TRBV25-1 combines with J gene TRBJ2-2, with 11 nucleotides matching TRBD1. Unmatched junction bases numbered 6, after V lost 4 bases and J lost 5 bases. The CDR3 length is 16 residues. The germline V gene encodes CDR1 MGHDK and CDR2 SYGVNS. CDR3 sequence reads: CASSVLGQGVTGELFF. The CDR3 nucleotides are TGTGCCAGCAGTGTTTTGGGACAGGGGGTTACCGGGGAGCTGTTTTTT.

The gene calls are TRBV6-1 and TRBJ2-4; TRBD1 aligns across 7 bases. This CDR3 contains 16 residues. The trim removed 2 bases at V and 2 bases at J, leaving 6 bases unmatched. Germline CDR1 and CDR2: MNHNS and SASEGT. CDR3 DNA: TGTGCCAGCAGTGAAACACAGGGGTTAACCAAAAACATTCAGTACTTC. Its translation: CASSETQGLTKNIQYF.

The CDR3 nucleotides are TGTGCCACCAGCCCCAGGGCAGATACGCAGTATTTT. Amino acid sequence: CATSPRADTQYF. This sequence joins TRBV15 and TRBJ2-3; tentative D call: TRBD1 (5 bases). The V gene's germline CDR1 is LNHNV and CDR2 YYDKDF (reference sequence). V lost 5 bases to trimming and J lost 4 bases, with 7 bases between them. The CDR3 spans 12 residues. Filled out from reference TRBV15 and TRBJ2-3, the complete variable domain reads DAMVIQNPRYQVTQFGKPVTLSCSQTLNHNVMYWYQQKSSQAPKLLFHYYDKDFNNEADTPDNFQSRRPNTSFCFLDIRSPGLGDTAMYLCATSPRADTQYFGPGTRLTVL.

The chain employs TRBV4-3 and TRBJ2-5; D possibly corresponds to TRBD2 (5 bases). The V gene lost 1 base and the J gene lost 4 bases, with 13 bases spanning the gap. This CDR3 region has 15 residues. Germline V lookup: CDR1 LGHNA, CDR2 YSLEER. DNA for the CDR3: TGCGCCAGCAGCCAAGCGCAAGGACTCCTAGAGACCCAGTACTTC. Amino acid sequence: CASSQAQGLLETQYF.

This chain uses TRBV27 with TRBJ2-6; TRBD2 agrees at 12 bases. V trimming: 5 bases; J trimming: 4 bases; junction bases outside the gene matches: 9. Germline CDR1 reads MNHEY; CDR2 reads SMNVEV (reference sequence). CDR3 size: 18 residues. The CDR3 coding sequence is TGTGCCAGCAGTCACCGACTAGCGGGAGTGTCCGGGGCCAACGTCCTGACTTTC. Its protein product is CASSHRLAGVSGANVLTF.

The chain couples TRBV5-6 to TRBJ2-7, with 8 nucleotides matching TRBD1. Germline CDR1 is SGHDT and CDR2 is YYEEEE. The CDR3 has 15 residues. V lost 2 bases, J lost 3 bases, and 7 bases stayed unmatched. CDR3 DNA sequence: TGTGCCAGCAGCTTCCGACAGGGGAAGGTCTACGAGCAGTACTTC. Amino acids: CASSFRQGKVYEQYF.

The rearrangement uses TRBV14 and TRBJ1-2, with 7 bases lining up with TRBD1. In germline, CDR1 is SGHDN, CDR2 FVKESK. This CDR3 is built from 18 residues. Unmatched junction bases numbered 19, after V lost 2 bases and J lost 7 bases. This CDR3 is CASSQYGSSGTVVRGYTF. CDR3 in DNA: TGTGCCAGCAGCCAATATGGCTCATCCGGGACAGTTGTCCGTGGCTACACCTTC.

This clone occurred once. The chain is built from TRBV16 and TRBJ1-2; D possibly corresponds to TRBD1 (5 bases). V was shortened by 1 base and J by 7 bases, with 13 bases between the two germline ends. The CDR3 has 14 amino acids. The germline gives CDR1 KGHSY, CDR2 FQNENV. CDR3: CASSQLSQGFGYTF. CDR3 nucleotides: TGTGCCAGCAGCCAATTAAGCCAGGGCTTTGGCTACACCTTC.

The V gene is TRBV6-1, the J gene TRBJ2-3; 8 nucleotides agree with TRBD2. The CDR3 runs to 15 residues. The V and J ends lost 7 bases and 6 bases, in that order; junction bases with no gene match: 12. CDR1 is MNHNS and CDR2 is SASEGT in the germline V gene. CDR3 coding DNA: TGTGCCAGCACCTCGGCGGGGGGCCGGGCCGATACGCAGTATTTT. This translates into CASTSAGGRADTQYF.

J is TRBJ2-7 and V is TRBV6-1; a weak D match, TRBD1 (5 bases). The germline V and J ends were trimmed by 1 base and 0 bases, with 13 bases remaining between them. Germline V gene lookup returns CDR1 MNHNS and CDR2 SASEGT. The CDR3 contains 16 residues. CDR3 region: CASSEDYRTLSYEQYF. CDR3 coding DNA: TGTGCCAGCAGTGAAGACTACAGGACCCTCTCCTACGAGCAGTACTTC.

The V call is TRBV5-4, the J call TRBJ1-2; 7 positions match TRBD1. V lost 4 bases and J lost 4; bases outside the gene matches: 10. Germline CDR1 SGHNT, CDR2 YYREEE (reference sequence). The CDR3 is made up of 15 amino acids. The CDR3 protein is CASSAETGRGYGYTF. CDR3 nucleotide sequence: TGTGCCAGCAGCGCTGAGACAGGGCGCGGCTATGGCTACACCTTC.

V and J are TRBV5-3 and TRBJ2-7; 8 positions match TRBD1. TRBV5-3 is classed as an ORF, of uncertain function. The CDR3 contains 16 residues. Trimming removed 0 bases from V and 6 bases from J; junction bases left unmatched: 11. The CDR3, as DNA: TGTGCCAGAAGCTTGGGCCCAGGGGGCTCCCTGAGCGAGCAGTACTTC. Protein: CARSLGPGGSLSEQYF.